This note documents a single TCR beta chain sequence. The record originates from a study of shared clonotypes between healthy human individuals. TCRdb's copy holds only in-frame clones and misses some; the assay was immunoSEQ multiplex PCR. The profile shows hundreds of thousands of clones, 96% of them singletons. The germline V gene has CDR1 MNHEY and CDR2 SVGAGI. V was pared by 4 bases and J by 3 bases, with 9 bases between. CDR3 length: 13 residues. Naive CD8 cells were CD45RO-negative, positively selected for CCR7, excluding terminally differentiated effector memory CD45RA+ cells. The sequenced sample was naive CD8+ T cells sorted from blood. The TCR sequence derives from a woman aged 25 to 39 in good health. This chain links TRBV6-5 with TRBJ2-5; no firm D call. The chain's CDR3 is CASSLQYKETQYF. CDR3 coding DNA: TGTGCCAGCAGTTTACAATACAAAGAGACCCAGTACTTC.